Listed below are T cell receptor beta chains from one sample, sequenced in a study of blood T cell repertoires in COVID-19. Measured with immunoSEQ multiplex PCR; TCRdb has only the in-frame clones, and not every one. Here the sample spans around 200,000 clones, 85% to 90% being singletons. Material: peripheral blood. The source of these receptors is a man between 18 and 29 years old with active or convalescent COVID-19. The CDR3 runs from the conserved cysteine through the conserved F or W. D genes are given only for firm matches. Clone size is given for some rows only: seen once, a few or many times, or a class if the clone is expanded.

TRBJ2-7 NA NA TRBV11-2 CASSLVGGALYDEQYF TGTGCCAGCAGCTTAGTTGGGGGGGCGTTATATGACGAGCAGTACTTC
TRBJ1-2 once NA TRBV7-3 CASSTSTGSGYTF TGTGCCAGCAGCACGTCTACAGGGTCAGGCTACACCTTC
TRBJ1-6 NA NA TRBV27 CASSLWAPDNNSPLHF TGTGCCAGCAGTTTATGGGCACCCGATAATAATTCACCCCTCCACTTT
TRBJ1-4 NA TRBD1 TRBV19 CASSTTGDINEKLFF TGTGCCAGTAGTACAACAGGGGATATTAATGAAAAACTGTTTTTT
TRBJ1-5 NA NA TRBV19 CASSTGPSNQPQHF TGTGCCAGTAGCACAGGCCCTAGCAATCAGCCCCAGCATTTT
TRBJ1-1 once NA TRBV29-1 CSVWTENTEAFF TGCAGCGTCTGGACAGAGAACACTGAAGCTTTCTTT
TRBJ2-3 NA TRBD2 TRBV4-3 CASSQSSLAGGTTHTQYF TGCGCCAGCAGCCAATCAAGTCTAGCGGGAGGAACCACCCATACGCAGTATTTT
TRBJ1-5 NA NA TRBV19 CASSLTVSNQPQHF TGTGCCAGTAGCCTGACAGTAAGCAATCAGCCCCAGCATTTT
TRBJ1-1 NA TRBD1 TRBV5-4 CASSRPLGGTDTEAFF TGTGCCAGCAGCCGCCCCCTGGGTGGGACAGACACTGAAGCTTTCTTT
TRBJ1-3 few NA TRBV19 CASGTSPAIYF TGTGCGAGCGGTACCTCCCCCGCCATATATTTT
TRBJ2-2 once NA TRBV29-1 CSVRQNTGELFF TGCAGCGTGCGACAGAACACCGGGGAGCTGTTTTTT
TRBJ2-1 NA NA TRBV27 CASSLPEFDEQFF TGTGCCAGCAGTCTGCCCGAGTTTGATGAGCAGTTCTTC
TRBJ1-4 NA TRBD1 TRBV28 CASTRQTGGSNLFF TGTGCCAGCACTAGACAAACAGGGGGCTCCAACCTGTTTTTT
TRBJ2-1 NA TRBD2 TRBV28 CASRNGLAGLNEQFF TGTGCCAGCAGGAACGGACTAGCGGGATTAAATGAGCAGTTCTTC
TRBJ1-4 NA TRBD1 TRBV19 CASSNPRGLGEKLFF TGTGCCAGTAGTAATCCGAGGGGGCTGGGTGAAAAACTGTTTTTT
TRBJ2-2 NA NA TRBV9 CASSPTTGRRVAGELFF TGTGCCAGCAGCCCGACGACAGGGAGGAGGGTCGCCGGGGAGCTGTTTTTT
TRBJ1-2 NA NA TRBV6-1 CASSEDSSVYGYTF TGTGCCAGCAGTGAAGACAGCTCGGTCTATGGCTACACCTTC
TRBJ2-5 NA TRBD2 TRBV7-2 CASSWLAGGQETQYF TGTGCCAGCAGCTGGCTAGCGGGAGGACAAGAGACCCAGTACTTC
TRBJ2-3 once TRBD1 TRBV2 CASSEAWAGGDTQYF TGTGCCAGCAGTGAAGCTTGGGCAGGGGGAGATACGCAGTATTTT
TRBJ1-5 NA TRBD1 TRBV19 CASRNRGSNQPQHF TGTGCCAGTAGGAACAGGGGAAGCAATCAGCCCCAGCATTTT
TRBJ1-6 NA NA TRBV2 CASSALNSPLHF TGTGCCAGCAGTGCATTGAATTCACCCCTCCACTTT
TRBJ1-6 NA TRBD1 TRBV5-1 CASSEGQGVSPLHF TGCGCCAGCAGCGAGGGACAGGGGGTTTCACCCCTCCACTTT
TRBJ1-2 NA TRBD1 TRBV6-5 CATRQGAGYTF TGTGCCACCCGCCAGGGGGCCGGCTACACCTTC
TRBJ1-1 once NA TRBV27 CASSSLTGITEAFF TGTGCCAGCAGCTCCCTCACAGGTATCACTGAAGCTTTCTTT
TRBJ1-1 NA NA TRBV4-1 CASIGIGGNTEAFF TGCGCCAGCATCGGAATAGGGGGGAACACTGAAGCTTTCTTT
TRBJ2-5 NA TRBD2 TRBV10-2 CASSESLAGWETQYF TGCGCCAGCAGTGAGTCCCTAGCGGGGTGGGAGACCCAGTACTTC
TRBJ2-3 NA NA TRBV3-1/TRBV3-2 CASSLNSADTQYF TGTGCCAGCAGCCTCAATTCGGCAGATACGCAGTATTTT
TRBJ1-3 NA NA TRBV30 CAWSWRQSRLPSGNTIYF TGTGCCTGGAGTTGGCGACAGTCCCGACTCCCCTCTGGAAACACCATATATTTT
TRBJ1-2 once TRBD1 TRBV3-1/TRBV3-2 CASSQGRGHGYTF TGTGCCAGCAGCCAAGGCAGGGGGCATGGCTACACCTTC
TRBJ2-2 NA TRBD2 TRBV5-5 CASSLTGGGTGELFF TGTGCCAGCAGCTTGACGGGGGGTGGCACCGGGGAGCTGTTTTTT
TRBJ2-7 NA TRBD1 TRBV5-6 CASSSGQGDEQYF TGTGCCAGCAGCTCGGGACAGGGTGACGAGCAGTACTTC
TRBJ2-7 once NA TRBV4-1 CASSQTYRVRPYEQYF TGCGCCAGCAGCCAAACGTACAGGGTTAGACCCTACGAGCAGTACTTC
TRBJ1-1 once TRBD1 TRBV28 CATLPGTGRNTEAFF TGTGCCACCCTGCCCGGGACAGGGCGGAACACTGAAGCTTTCTTT
TRBJ1-1 NA NA TRBV11-1 CATQSGTRDMNTEAFF TGTGCCACTCAATCCGGGACACGCGATATGAACACTGAAGCTTTCTTT
TRBJ2-3 NA TRBD2 TRBV6-5 CASSSAGGLNTQYF TGTGCCTCTTCGTCAGCGGGGGGGCTGAATACGCAGTATTTT
TRBJ2-1 NA TRBD2 TRBV4-3 CASSRILAGEQFF TGCGCCAGCAGCCGAATACTAGCGGGAGAGCAGTTCTTC
TRBJ2-1 NA NA TRBV6-5 CASSYGQGGGNEQFF TGTGCCAGCAGTTACGGGCAGGGGGGTGGCAATGAGCAGTTCTTC
TRBJ2-1 NA TRBD1 TRBV7-2 CASSLRDSEQFF TGTGCCAGCAGCTTACGGGACAGTGAGCAGTTCTTC
TRBJ1-5 few TRBD1 TRBV9 CASSSGGTGIQPQHF TGTGCCAGCAGCTCAGGGGGGACAGGGATTCAGCCCCAGCATTTT
TRBJ2-3 NA NA TRBV6-4 CASSDGTTDTQYF TGTGCCAGCAGTGACGGGACAACAGATACGCAGTATTTT
TRBJ1-2 NA NA TRBV2 CASKSLANYGYTF TGTGCCAGCAAGAGCCTTGCTAACTATGGCTACACCTTC
TRBJ1-5 NA NA TRBV9 CASSVELYSNQPQHF TGTGCCAGCAGCGTAGAACTTTATAGCAATCAGCCCCAGCATTTT
TRBJ1-1 NA NA TRBV19 CASSIKRDTEAFF TGTGCCAGTAGTATCAAACGGGACACTGAAGCTTTCTTT
TRBJ1-3 once NA TRBV7-9 CASSSGNSGNTIYF TGTGCTTCCTCCTCCGGGAACTCTGGAAACACCATATATTTT
TRBJ1-1 NA NA TRBV5-1 CASSPVQGSTEAFF TGCGCCAGCAGCCCAGTCCAGGGGAGCACTGAAGCTTTCTTT
TRBJ2-7 NA NA TRBV7-9 CASSHDTDEQYF TGTGCCAGCAGCCATGACACAGACGAGCAGTACTTC
TRBJ1-2 NA NA TRBV9 CASSEQSGKANYGYTF TGTGCCAGCAGCGAGCAGTCAGGGAAAGCTAACTATGGCTACACCTTC
TRBJ1-2 NA NA TRBV11-1 CASSLLREAGYGYTF TGTGCCAGCAGCTTATTGCGGGAGGCCGGCTATGGCTACACCTTC
TRBJ2-3 NA TRBD2 TRBV3-1/TRBV3-2 CASSHPKRGLPVDTQYF TGTGCCAGCAGCCATCCCAAGCGGGGGCTCCCGGTAGATACGCAGTATTTT
TRBJ2-2 NA NA TRBV7-3 CASSTSRDTGELFF TGTGCCAGCAGCACCTCACGGGACACCGGGGAGCTGTTTTTT
TRBJ1-2 NA TRBD1 TRBV6-5 CASSYSGQARYGYTF TGTGCCAGCAGTTACTCGGGACAGGCGAGATATGGCTACACCTTC
TRBJ2-2 NA TRBD1 TRBV19 CASSIIRGLNTGELFF TGTGCCAGTAGTATAATCAGGGGGCTAAACACCGGGGAGCTGTTTTTT